This TCR beta chain was obtained from a study of liver allograft versus peripheral blood T cells. Study details: Repertoires from peripheral blood of liver transplant recipients were compared with those inside their transplanted livers. Findings of the study overall: Repertoires of T cell receptors that resided inside liver allografts reportedly differed from those in peripheral blood.

By frequency in the sample, this clonotype is medium-sized (0.01 to 0.1%). Its antigen is unknown. A single record per CDR3 protein comes from TCRdb applying MiXCR to the reads. Of around 13,000 distinct CDR3 sequences in the sample, 25% to 35% were seen once. This receptor was obtained from a human patient who had a liver transplant. Some T cells may have originated in the graft donor.

As DNA, the CDR3 is TGTGCCATCAAATCCGGGACAGGGGCCTATGGCTACACCTTC. As protein: CAIKSGTGAYGYTF. The chain uses TRBV10-3 and TRBJ1-2; 10 bases are shared with TRBD1. The CDR3 has 14 amino acids. The germline V gene encodes CDR1 ENHRY and CDR2 SYGVKD. V trimming: 7 bases; J trimming: 4 bases; junction bases outside the gene matches: 6.